This note documents a single T cell receptor beta chain sequence. Its antigen remains undetermined. The CDR3 end falls 3 residues outside the read, so it is completed with the germline J gene. TCR beta CDR3 regions were amplified by multiplex PCR from an average of about 1,300 ng genomic DNA per sample using the immunoSEQ assay. The assay corrected primer bias using a complete synthetic TCR repertoire to establish an amplification baseline. Amplicons were sequenced on the Illumina platform. The study's own analysis went as follows. Error correction of the sequences involved clustering with frequency ratios plus a modified nearest-neighbor algorithm, after which the sequences were analyzed in the immunoSEQ Analyzer using IMGT gene definitions. At each rarefaction depth, TCR richness and evenness were averaged across 20 rarefaction repeats, and samples with fewer sequences than that depth were excluded. Wilcoxon rank sum tests with FDR correction were used to compare V, D and J gene relative abundances between the groups. For the blinded duplicates, the intraclass correlation was nearly 96% for TCR richness and averaged 76.4% across about 67 gene segments. Not all clones reach the TCRdb copy of this immuneACCESS table, which keeps in-frame sequences only. Checked studies attribute under half of the gap to unresolved V genes and leave the rest unexplained. V and J calls and clone size are given by that table; D and trimming were obtained from the DNA. The sample's table covers around 31,000 clones. The ten top clones hold 7.5% to 9.5% of the sample.

CDR1 and CDR2, looked up from the germline V gene, are LGHNT and FRNRAP. Ends trimmed: V by 0 bases, J by 5 bases; bases unmatched to a gene: 10. CDR3 length: 17 amino acids, cysteine to phenylalanine. The DNA has 42 bases, all within the CDR3, and is read from base 1. This entry belongs to a study of T cells in women clearing cervical HPV infection (dated by TCRdb to the late 2010s). As for the study more broadly: Cases were approximately 25 women with histologically confirmed HPV16-related CIN3 or worse, including a couple of invasive cancers. The roughly 27 controls were women who cleared a single incident HPV16 infection within 12 months without developing precancer or cancer. Blood from cases was drawn at the visit where the lesion was first identified, while blood from controls was drawn once the infection was no longer detected. For cases, the median interval between lesion detection and blood sampling was about 150 days, with an interquartile range of roughly 80 to 200 days. Since only a few of the women had HLA typing available, the possibility that HLA type was acting as a confounder could not be ruled out. Nested within Costa Rica's Guanacaste HPV Natural History Study, an exploratory proof-of-principle case-control study compared TCR repertoires across cervical HPV16 outcomes. Cases were matched to controls by age within five years and by the year the sample was collected. Cases had a median age of roughly 36 years and controls had a median age of around 40, with no significant differences in baseline characteristics. In the parent cohort, 10,000 to 11,000 women aged 18 or older were enrolled in Guanacaste, Costa Rica, during about 1993 to 1994 and then followed for less than 8 years. As quality controls, five blinded duplicates were added to each group, bringing the total to approximately 60 samples made up of roughly 50 participants and 10 replicates. Summary of the overall study and its limitations: TCR repertoire richness was significantly higher in CIN3+ cases than in controls across sequencing depths, while evenness did not differ. Random forest classifiers combining richness and V gene abundances distinguished cases from controls with an estimated AUC of just under 0.85. Because the number of T cells in each sample was unknown, differences in richness could reflect differing T-cell content rather than repertoire biology. Because of the cross-sectional design, the study could not determine whether the associations came before infection or resulted from infection, and neither effector/memory subsets nor HPV-specific T cells were isolated. Lower TRBV6-7 relative abundance was observed in cases than in controls (around 0.1% versus 0.15%; Bonferroni P = 0.0008).

Every participant had a single incident cervical HPV16 infection, and prevalent HPV16 infections were excluded. Cervical HPV DNA was detected by MY09/MY11 PCR, and genotyping was performed by dot-blot hybridization. About 15 mL of heparinized blood were centrifuged, and the buffy coat was split into aliquots, frozen at -30 degrees C, and then kept at -80 degrees C. QIAGEN kits were used to extract genomic DNA from buffy coat specimens. This receptor chain uses TRBV12-5 and TRBJ2-1; TRBD2 aligns with 7 central bases. Sequencing was done on a sample of blood buffy coat. This receptor was obtained from a woman between 18 and 75 years old with a cervical HPV16 infection that either progressed to CIN3+ or cleared (not recorded which). CDR3 DNA (partial): TGTGCTAGTGGTTTGGTACTGGGCAGGGAGGGGAACAATGAG. The encoded protein is CASGLVLGREGNNE. In full, the CDR3 reads CASGLVLGREGNNEQFF.